This T cell receptor beta chain was found in a study of OX40 agonist ivuxolimab in advanced cancers. Turning to the study itself: Dose-escalation patients were diagnosed with hepatocellular carcinoma, melanoma, renal cell cancer or head and neck cancer. Study observations and caveats: Partial responders at 0.1-3.0 mg/kg had among the lowest clonal expansion. CD8+ T cells were the subset that, on average, had more expanded clones than CD4+.

Comment on this clone: Its target is not known.

Clones were sequenced by immunoSEQ multiplex PCR, and TCRdb holds only the in-frame ones, with some missing. The sample holds 50,000 or so clones; about 90% are singletons and the top ten take roughly an eighth. In germline, CDR1 is SGDLS, CDR2 YYNGEE. The CDR3 has 15 amino acids. V lost 4 bases and J 3 bases, leaving 14 bases between the germline ends. The V gene is TRBV9, the J gene TRBJ1-3; D is perhaps TRBD1 (5 bases). The material sequenced was CD4+ or CD8+ T cells sorted from blood, taken in a trial of the OX40 agonist ivuxolimab. The sequence was obtained from an adult with an advanced solid tumor such as melanoma, head and neck, liver or kidney cancer. In DNA form, the CDR3 reads TGTGCCAGCAGCCGGGAATGGGGCCGTGGAAACACCATATATTTT. Translation: CASSREWGRGNTIYF.